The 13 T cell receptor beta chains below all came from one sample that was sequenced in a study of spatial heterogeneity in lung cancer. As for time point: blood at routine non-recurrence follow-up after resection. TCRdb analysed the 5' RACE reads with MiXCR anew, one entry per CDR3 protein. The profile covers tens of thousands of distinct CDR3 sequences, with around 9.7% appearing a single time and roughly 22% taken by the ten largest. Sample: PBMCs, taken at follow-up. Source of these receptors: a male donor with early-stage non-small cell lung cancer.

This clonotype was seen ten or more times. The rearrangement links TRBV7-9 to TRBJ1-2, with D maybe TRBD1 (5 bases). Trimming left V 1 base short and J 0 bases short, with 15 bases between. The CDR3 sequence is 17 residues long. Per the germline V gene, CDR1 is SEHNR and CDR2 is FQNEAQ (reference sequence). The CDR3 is CASSLDGANNANYGYTF. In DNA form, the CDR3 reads TGTGCCAGCAGCTTAGATGGGGCCAACAACGCTAACTATGGCTACACCTTC.

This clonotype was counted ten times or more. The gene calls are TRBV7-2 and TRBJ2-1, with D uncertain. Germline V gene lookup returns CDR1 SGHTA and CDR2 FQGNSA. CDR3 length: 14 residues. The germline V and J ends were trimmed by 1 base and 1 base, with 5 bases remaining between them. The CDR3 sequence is CASSLEVSYNEQFF. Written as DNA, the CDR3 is TGTGCCAGCAGCTTAGAAGTATCCTACAATGAGCAGTTCTTC.

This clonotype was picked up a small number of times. CDR3 nucleotides: TGTGCCAGCAGTTTTGCCGGGACAGGGCTATTTGGCTATGGCTACACCTTC. Translated, it gives CASSFAGTGLFGYGYTF. The rearrangement links TRBV7-9 to TRBJ1-2; 9 nucleotides align to TRBD1. This CDR3 is 17 amino acids long. Germline lookup yields CDR1 SEHNR and CDR2 FQNEAQ (reference sequence). The junction had 15 bases not matched to a gene; V was cut back by 6 bases and J by 4 bases. The full variable domain, completed using reference TRBV7-9 and TRBJ1-2, is DTGVSQNPRHKITKRGQNVTFRCDPISEHNRLYWYRQTLGQGPEFLTYFQNEAQLEKSRLLSDRFSAERPKGSFSTLEIQRTEQGDSAMYLCASSFAGTGLFGYGYTFGSGTRLTVV.

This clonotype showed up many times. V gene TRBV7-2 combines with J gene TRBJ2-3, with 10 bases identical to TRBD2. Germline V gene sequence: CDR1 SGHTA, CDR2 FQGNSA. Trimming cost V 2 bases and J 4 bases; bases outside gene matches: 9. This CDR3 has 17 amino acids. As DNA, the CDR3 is TGTGCCAGCAGCTTAATGGAGCGGGGGGGCCTCGCAGATACGCAGTATTTT. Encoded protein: CASSLMERGGLADTQYF.

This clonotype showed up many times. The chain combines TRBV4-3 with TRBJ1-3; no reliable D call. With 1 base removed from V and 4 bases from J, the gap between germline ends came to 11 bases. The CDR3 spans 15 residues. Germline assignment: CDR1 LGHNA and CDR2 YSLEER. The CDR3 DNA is TGCGCCAGCAGCCAAGTGTCGGGATCGGGAAACACCATATATTTT. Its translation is CASSQVSGSGNTIYF.

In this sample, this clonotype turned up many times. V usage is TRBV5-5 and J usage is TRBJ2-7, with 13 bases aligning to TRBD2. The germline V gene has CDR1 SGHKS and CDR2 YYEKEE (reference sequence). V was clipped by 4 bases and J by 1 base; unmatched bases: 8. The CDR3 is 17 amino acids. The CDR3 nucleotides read TGTGCCAGCAGCCCGGGACTAGCGGGGCCTTTATCCTACGAGCAGTACTTC. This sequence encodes CASSPGLAGPLSYEQYF.

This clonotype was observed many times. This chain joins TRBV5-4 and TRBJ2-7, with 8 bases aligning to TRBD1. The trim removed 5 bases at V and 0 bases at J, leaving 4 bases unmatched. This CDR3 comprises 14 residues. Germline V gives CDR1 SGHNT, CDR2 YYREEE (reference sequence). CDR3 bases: TGTGCCAGCAGAAGGACAGGGAGCTCCTACGAGCAGTACTTC. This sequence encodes CASRRTGSSYEQYF.

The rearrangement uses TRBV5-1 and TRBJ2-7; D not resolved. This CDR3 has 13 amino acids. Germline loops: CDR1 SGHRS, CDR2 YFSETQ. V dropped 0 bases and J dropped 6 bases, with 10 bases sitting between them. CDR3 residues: CASSLESSGEQYF. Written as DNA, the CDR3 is TGCGCCAGCAGCTTGGAAAGTTCGGGCGAGCAGTACTTC. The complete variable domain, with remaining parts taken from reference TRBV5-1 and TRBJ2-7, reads KAGVTQTPRYLIKTRGQQVTLSCSPISGHRSVSWYQQTPGQGLQFLFEYFSETQRNKGNFPGRFSGRQFSNSRSEMNVSTLELGDSALYLCASSLESSGEQYFGPGTRLTVT.

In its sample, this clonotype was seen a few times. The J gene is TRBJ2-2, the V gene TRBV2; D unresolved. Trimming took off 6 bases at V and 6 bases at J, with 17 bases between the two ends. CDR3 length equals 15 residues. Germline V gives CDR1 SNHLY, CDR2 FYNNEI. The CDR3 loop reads CASSLDTFTPGELFF. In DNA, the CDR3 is TGTGCCAGCAGCCTAGACACATTCACCCCCGGGGAGCTGTTTTTT.

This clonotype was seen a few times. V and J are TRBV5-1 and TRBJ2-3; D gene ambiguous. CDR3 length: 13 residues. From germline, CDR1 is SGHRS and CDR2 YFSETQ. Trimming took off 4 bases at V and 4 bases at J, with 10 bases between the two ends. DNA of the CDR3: TGCGCCAGCAGCGAAATTCTCCCAGATACGCAGTATTTT. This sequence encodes CASSEILPDTQYF.

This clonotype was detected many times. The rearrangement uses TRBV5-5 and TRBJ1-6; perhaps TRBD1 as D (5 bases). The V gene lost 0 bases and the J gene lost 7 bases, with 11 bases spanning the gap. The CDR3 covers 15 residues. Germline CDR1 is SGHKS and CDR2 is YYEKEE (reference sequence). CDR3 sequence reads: CASSLEGTENSPLHF. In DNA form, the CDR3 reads TGTGCCAGCAGCTTGGAGGGGACGGAAAATTCACCCCTCCACTTT.

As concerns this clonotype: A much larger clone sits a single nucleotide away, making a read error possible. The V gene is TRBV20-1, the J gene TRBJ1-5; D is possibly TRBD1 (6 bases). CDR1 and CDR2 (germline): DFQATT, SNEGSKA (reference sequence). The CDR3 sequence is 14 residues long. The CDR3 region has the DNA TGCAGTACTAGTCCCCCTACAGGGAATCAGCCCCAGCATTTT. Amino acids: CSTSPPTGNQPQHF.

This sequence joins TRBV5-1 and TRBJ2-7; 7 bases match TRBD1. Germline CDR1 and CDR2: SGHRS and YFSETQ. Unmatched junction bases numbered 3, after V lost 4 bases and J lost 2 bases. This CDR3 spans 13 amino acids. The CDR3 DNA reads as TGCGCCAGCAGCGGGGACAGAACCTACGAGCAGTACTTC. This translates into CASSGDRTYEQYF.